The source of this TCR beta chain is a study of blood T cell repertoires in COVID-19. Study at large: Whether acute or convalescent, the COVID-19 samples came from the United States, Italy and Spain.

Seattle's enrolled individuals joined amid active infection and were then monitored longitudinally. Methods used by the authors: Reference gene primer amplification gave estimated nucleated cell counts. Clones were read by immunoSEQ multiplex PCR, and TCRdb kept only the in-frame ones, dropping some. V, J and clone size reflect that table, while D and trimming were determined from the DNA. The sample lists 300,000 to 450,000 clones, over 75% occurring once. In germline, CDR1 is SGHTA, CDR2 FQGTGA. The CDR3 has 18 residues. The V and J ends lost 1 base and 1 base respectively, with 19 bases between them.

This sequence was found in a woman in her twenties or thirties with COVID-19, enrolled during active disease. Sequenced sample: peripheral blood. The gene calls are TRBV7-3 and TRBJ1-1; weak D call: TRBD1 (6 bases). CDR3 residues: CASSLSPGATVPNTEAFF. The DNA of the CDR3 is TGTGCCAGCAGCTTAAGCCCAGGGGCCACTGTTCCGAACACTGAAGCTTTCTTT.